This T cell receptor (beta chain) is drawn from a study of T-cell reconstitution after alpha-beta-depleted transplantation in children. Study observations and caveats: About two months after transplant, alpha-beta T cells reportedly came from several hundred expanded graft clones. Among T cells one year after transplant, newly produced cells accounted for most counts and diversity. Diversity of TCRbeta at day 60 was high in some patients, arising from surviving recipient T cells and thymic progenitors.

In this sample, this clonotype turned up a few times. Its cognate antigen is unknown. The authors prepared the TCRbeta library with unique molecular identifiers. In TCRdb, the PCR reads were re-called with MiXCR into one record per CDR3 protein. The data show 580,000 or so distinct CDR3 sequences, about 21% seen once. The sequenced sample was PBMCs, mostly from graft donor cells, obtained 360 days after TCRalphabeta/CD19-depleted stem cell transplant. The TCR comes from a boy under two years old who had a stem cell transplant for acute myeloid leukemia, so the T cells may come from the graft donor.

DNA for the CDR3: TGTGCCATCAAAGGACAGCGCCAAGAGACCCAGTACTTC. It specifies CAIKGQRQETQYF. The chain combines TRBV10-3 with TRBJ2-5, with a weak D call TRBD1 (6 bases). Trimming pared 7 bases from V and 1 base from J, leaving 10 bases between. This CDR3 region has 13 residues. CDR1 and CDR2 (germline): ENHRY, SYGVKD.